This T cell receptor (beta chain) was recovered during a study of blood T cells in healthy people across ages (dated by TCRdb to about 2015). Turning to the overall study: In model experiments, template switching captured about one uniquely barcoded TCR beta cDNA molecule for every two T cells. Donors were grouped into four age groups: young (average approximately 15 years), middle-aged (less than 40), aged (around 62) and long-lived (approximately 75). For two donors (one aged 18 to 30 and one aged 80 or older), the study analyzed two additional independent replicas of 1 million unique cDNA reads from the same blood draw. Donors of different ages were randomly distributed across sequencing lanes to avoid experimental bias. Using deep sequencing normalized with unique cDNA molecular identifiers, the study measured how TCR beta repertoire diversity changes with age.

As encoded in the germline V gene (reference sequence), CDR1 is MNHEY while CDR2 is SMNVEV. Its CDR3 holds 13 amino acids, cysteine through phenylalanine. The sequence is cut down to CDR3 DNA, 39 bases in frame from base 1. Between the V and J ends, shortened by 9 bases and 10 bases respectively, the junction contains 21 bases. A word on this clonotype: Its antigen is unknown. Base qualities are not at hand, and no much larger clone is one base apart.

Libraries were prepared through 5' RACE. The sample was run on an Illumina HiSeq 2500. The second PCR ran for about 7 to 11 cycles and used a J-beta primer mix along with a sample-barcoded 5' primer. Each TCR beta cDNA molecule received a unique molecular identifier from a template-switch 5' adaptor carrying 12 random nucleotides. Each sample yielded at least 2.5 million CDR3-containing paired-end reads. The Mint cDNA synthesis kit, primed by a TRBC-specific oligonucleotide, was used to synthesize first-strand cDNA from all RNA. Following uracil-DNA glycosylase treatment, all cDNA underwent a first 18-cycle PCR with the universal primers M1SS and BC2_uni_R. Per the source publication's procedure: Each sample was normalized by randomly selecting 1 million high-quality reads, each carrying a distinct molecular identifier. Instead of being binned into consensus sequences, reads with shared molecular identifiers were discarded. CDR3 identification, clonotype clustering and error correction used MiTCR with a Q25 quality threshold and the strictest error-elimination algorithm. A nonparametric unseen species model with Euler transformation was used to estimate lower-bound total TCR beta diversity. TCRdb reprocessing: public reads trimmed at Q25 with fastp, clones called with MiXCR, in-frame beta chains kept. Entries are consolidated by CDR3 protein sequence, retaining the most common genes and DNA. TCRdb, rather than the study authors, made the V and J calls. The sample table records roughly 930,000 distinct CDR3 sequences; around 46% of these occur just once. In total, the top ten clones hold under 15% of the sample.

Study-wide findings and limitations: Observed TCR beta diversity per million T cells fell roughly linearly with age, and a significant reduction was already apparent by age roughly 41. The percentage of naive T cells measured by flow cytometry correlated strongly with observed TCR beta diversity. Donor CMV infection status was unknown, potentially confounding age-related changes in expanded clonotypes. Compared with the aged group, the long-lived group had more naive CD4+ T cells, fewer expanded clones and increased TCR diversity, suggesting age selection. Since profiling was done on bulk unsorted PBMCs, naive and antigen-experienced compartments could not be conclusively compared. Estimates of total diversity from one million sequenced T cells were regarded as lower bounds and underestimates.

Systemically healthy Caucasian individuals from Russia, approximately 39 in total and aged about 6 to 90 years, were included as donors. Each donor gave roughly 9.5 milliliters of peripheral blood, collected into EDTA-treated Vacutainer tubes. Ficoll-Paque density-gradient centrifugation was used to isolate PBMCs, with at least 6.5 million per sample. Total RNA was extracted from PBMCs with Trizol reagent, with at least 5 micrograms obtained per sample. For every donor, an aliquot of PBMCs went through flow cytometry to measure the percentages of naive CD45RAhigh/CD27high T cells. The chain couples TRBV27 to TRBJ1-1, with TRBD1 as a weak D call on 5 bases. Material for sequencing was blood. This TCR came from a man aged 25-45 years in good health. The CDR3 here reads CASRQAGSGGAFF. The base sequence is TGTGCCAGTCGACAAGCCGGGTCCGGGGGAGCTTTCTTT.